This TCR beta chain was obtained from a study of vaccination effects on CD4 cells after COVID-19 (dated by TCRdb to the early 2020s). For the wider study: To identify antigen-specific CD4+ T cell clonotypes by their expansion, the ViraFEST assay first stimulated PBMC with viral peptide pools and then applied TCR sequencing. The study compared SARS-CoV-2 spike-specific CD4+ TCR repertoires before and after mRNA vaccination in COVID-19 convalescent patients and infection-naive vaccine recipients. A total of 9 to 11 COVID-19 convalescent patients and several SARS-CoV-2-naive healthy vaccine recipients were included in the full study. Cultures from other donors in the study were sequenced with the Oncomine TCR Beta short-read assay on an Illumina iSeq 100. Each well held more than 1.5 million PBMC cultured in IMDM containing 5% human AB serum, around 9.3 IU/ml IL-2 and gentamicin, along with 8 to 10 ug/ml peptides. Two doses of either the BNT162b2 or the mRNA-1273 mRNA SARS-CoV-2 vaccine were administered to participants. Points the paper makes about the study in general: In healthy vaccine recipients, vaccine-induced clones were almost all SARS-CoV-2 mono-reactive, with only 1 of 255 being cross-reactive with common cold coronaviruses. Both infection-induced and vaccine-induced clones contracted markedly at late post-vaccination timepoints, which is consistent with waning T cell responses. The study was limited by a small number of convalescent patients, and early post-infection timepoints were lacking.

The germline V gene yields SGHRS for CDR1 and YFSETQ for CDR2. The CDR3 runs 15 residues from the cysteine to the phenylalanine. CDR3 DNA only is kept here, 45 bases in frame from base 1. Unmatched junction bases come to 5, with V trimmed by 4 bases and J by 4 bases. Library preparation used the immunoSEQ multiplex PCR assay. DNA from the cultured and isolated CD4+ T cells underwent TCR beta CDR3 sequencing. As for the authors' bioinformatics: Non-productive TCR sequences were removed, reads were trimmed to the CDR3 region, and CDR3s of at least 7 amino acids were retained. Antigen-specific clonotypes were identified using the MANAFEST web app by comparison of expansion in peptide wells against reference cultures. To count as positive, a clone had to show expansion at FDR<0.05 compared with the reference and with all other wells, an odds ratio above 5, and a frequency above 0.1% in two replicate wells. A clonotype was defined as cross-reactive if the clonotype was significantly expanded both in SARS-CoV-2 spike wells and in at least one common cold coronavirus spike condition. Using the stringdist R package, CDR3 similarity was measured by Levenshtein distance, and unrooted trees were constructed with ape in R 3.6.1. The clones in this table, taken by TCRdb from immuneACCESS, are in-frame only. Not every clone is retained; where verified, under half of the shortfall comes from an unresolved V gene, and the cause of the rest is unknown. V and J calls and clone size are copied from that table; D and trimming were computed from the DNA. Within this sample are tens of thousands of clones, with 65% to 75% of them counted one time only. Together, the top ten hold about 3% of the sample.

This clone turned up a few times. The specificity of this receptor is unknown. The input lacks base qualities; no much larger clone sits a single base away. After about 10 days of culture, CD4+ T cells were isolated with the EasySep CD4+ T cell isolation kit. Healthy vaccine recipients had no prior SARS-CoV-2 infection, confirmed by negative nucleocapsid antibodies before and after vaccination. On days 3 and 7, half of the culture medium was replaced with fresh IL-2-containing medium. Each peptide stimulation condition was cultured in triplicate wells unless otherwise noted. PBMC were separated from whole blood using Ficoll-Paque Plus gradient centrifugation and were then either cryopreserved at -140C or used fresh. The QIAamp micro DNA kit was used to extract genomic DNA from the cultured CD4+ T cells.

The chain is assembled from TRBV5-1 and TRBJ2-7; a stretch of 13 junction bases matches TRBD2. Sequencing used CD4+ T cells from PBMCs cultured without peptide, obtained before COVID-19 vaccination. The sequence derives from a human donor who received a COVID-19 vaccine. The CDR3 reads CASSPGLAGTYEQYF. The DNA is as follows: TGCGCCAGCAGCCCGGGACTAGCGGGAACTTACGAGCAGTACTTC. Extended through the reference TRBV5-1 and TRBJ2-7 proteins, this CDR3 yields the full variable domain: KAGVTQTPRYLIKTRGQQVTLSCSPISGHRSVSWYQQTPGQGLQFLFEYFSETQRNKGNFPGRFSGRQFSNSRSEMNVSTLELGDSALYLCASSPGLAGTYEQYFGPGTRLTVT.